This is a list of T cell receptor beta chains from one sample in a study of control samples from healthy donors and cancer patients. TCRdb's table, derived via immunoSEQ multiplex PCR, lists solely in-frame clones and lacks some. The table records over 45,000 clones, approximately 92% of them present only once. Sequencing was performed on PBMCs. The origin of the receptors is a man aged 25 to 40 with colorectal cancer. Both conserved end residues are part of each CDR3. A D gene is named only where the DNA matches it firmly. Clone size is given for some rows only: seen once, a few or many times, or a class if the clone is expanded.

>TRBV11-2|TRBJ2-2|.|.
TGTGCCAGCAGCTCATCGGTGGGGGGGAACACCGGGGAGCTGTTTTTT
CASSSSVGGNTGELFF
>TRBV9|TRBJ1-6|TRBD1|.
TGTGCCAGCAGCTTTGACAGGGTTAATTCACCCCTCCACTTT
CASSFDRVNSPLHF
>TRBV5-8|TRBJ1-5|TRBD1|.
TGTGCCAGCAGCTTGGGGCAGGGGGCCATTCAGCCCCAGCATTTT
CASSLGQGAIQPQHF
>TRBV27|TRBJ1-5|.|.
TGTGCCAGCAGTTTTGGGGGTAATCATCAGCCCCAGCATTTT
CASSFGGNHQPQHF
>TRBV7-2|TRBJ2-3|.|.
TGTGCCAGCAGCTTAGTTGGCGGGGCCTCCCCCGTGGATACGCAGTATTTT
CASSLVGGASPVDTQYF
>TRBV11-2|TRBJ1-1|.|.
TGTGCCAGCAGCCTACCCCAAGCACTGAACACTGAAGCTTTCTTT
CASSLPQALNTEAFF
>TRBV5-6|TRBJ2-1|.|.
TGTGCCAGCAGCTTACAGGTTTACAATGAGCAGTTCTTC
CASSLQVYNEQFF
>TRBV4-1|TRBJ1-3|.|.
TGCGCCAGCAGCCAAGATCCAACCCACCGCTCTGGAAACACCATATATTTT
CASSQDPTHRSGNTIYF
>TRBV5-6|TRBJ2-3|.|.
TGTGCCAGCAGCCGAGACCGAACAGATACGCAGTATTTT
CASSRDRTDTQYF
>TRBV5-1|TRBJ1-3|.|once
TGCGCCAGCAGCCCTGGAGGCGATTACTCTGGAAACACCATATATTTT
CASSPGGDYSGNTIYF
>TRBV19|TRBJ2-1|.|.
TGTGCCAGTAGTATCGGCAGGGGGGTGTACAATGAGCAGTTCTTC
CASSIGRGVYNEQFF
>TRBV18|TRBJ1-2|.|.
TGTGCCAGCTCGTTCACCCAGGGGAACTATGGCTACACCTTC
CASSFTQGNYGYTF
>TRBV2|TRBJ2-6|.|.
TGTGCTGTTAGGCGGGTCTCTGGGGCCAACGTCCTGACTTTC
CAVRRVSGANVLTF
>TRBV5-1|TRBJ2-1|.|.
TGCGCCAGCAGCTTGGTAAGCTCCTACAATGAGCAGTTCTTC
CASSLVSSYNEQFF
>TRBV6-5|TRBJ1-5|TRBD1|.
TGTGCCAGCAGGCAAAATCAGGGGGCAGGGCCCCAGCATTTT
CASRQNQGAGPQHF
>TRBV4-3|TRBJ1-2|TRBD1|.
TGCGCCAGCAGCCTCCACGACAGGGGCGATCTCTATGGCTACACCTTC
CASSLHDRGDLYGYTF
>TRBV6-5|TRBJ2-7|.|few
TGTGCCAGCAGTTACGAGGGACACCCCCGCTACGAGCAGTACTTC
CASSYEGHPRYEQYF
>TRBV12-5|TRBJ2-2|.|.
TGTGCTAGTGGTTTATCAGCGAACACCGGGGAGCTGTTTTTT
CASGLSANTGELFF
>TRBV13|TRBJ1-2|TRBD1|.
TGTGCCAGCAGCTTAGGCCCGCGAGGACAGGGGGTTGGCTACACCTTC
CASSLGPRGQGVGYTF
>TRBV3-1/TRBV3-2|TRBJ1-2|.|.
TGTGCCAGCTCGTTTGGGGGAGGGGATGGCTACACCTTC
CASSFGGGDGYTF
>TRBV6-5|TRBJ2-3|.|.
TGTGCCGTCTGGGGTATTACAGATACGCAGTATTTT
CAVWGITDTQYF
>TRBV6-5|TRBJ1-5|.|.
TGTGCCAGCAGCCAGGGCTTTAGCAATCAGCCCCAGCATTTT
CASSQGFSNQPQHF
>TRBV14|TRBJ2-1|TRBD1|.
TGTGCCAGCAGCCTACAGGGGCTTTCCTACAATGAGCAGTTCTTC
CASSLQGLSYNEQFF
>TRBV27|TRBJ1-5|.|.
TGTGCCAGCAGTCCCCTCGGGGGCTTAAGCAATCAGCCCCAGCATTTT
CASSPLGGLSNQPQHF
>TRBV19|TRBJ1-4|.|.
TGTGCCAGTAGTATGAACGCCGGGACCGCCGCAACTAATGAAAAACTGTTTTTT
CASSMNAGTAATNEKLFF
>TRBV30|TRBJ1-6|.|once
TGTGCCTGGAGTGATGACAGGTTTCGGTCACCCCTCCACTTT
CAWSDDRFRSPLHF
>TRBV19|TRBJ1-6|.|.
TGTGCCAGTACCCCCAGGAGCGTACCGGACGATTCACCCCTCCACTTT
CASTPRSVPDDSPLHF
>TRBV29-1|TRBJ2-4|TRBD1|.
TGCAGCGTTGAAGCAGGGGGAAACATTCAGTACTTC
CSVEAGGNIQYF
>TRBV3-1/TRBV3-2|TRBJ1-1|.|.
TGTGCCAGCACTCCGACTAGGGCTTACGGGAACACTGAAGCTTTCTTT
CASTPTRAYGNTEAFF
>TRBV19|TRBJ2-2|TRBD1|.
TGTGCCAGTAGTGTAAAGACAGGGGGCGGCACCGGGGAGCTGTTTTTT
CASSVKTGGGTGELFF
>TRBV10-3|TRBJ2-2|TRBD1|.
TGTGCCATCAGTGAAAACGTAGGGGGCAGGAACACCGGGGAGCTGTTTTTT
CAISENVGGRNTGELFF
>TRBV6-5|TRBJ2-1|TRBD2|.
TGTGCCAGCAGTTACCCGGGACTAGCGGGGAATGAGCAGTTCTTC
CASSYPGLAGNEQFF
>TRBV6-2/TRBV6-3|TRBJ2-7|TRBD2|.
TGTGCCAGCAGTTCCAGGACAGGCGGGAGGGGAGTGGACGAGCAGTACTTC
CASSSRTGGRGVDEQYF
>TRBV7-6|TRBJ1-4|.|.
TGTGCCAGCAGCTTAGACCCGACGGGAAAACTGTTTTTT
CASSLDPTGKLFF
>TRBV29-1|TRBJ1-2|.|.
TGCAGCGTACCCCAAGATCTCTATGGCTACACCTTC
CSVPQDLYGYTF
>TRBV7-9|TRBJ1-1|TRBD1|few
TGTGCCAGCAGCCCCCTAGGGACAGGGGGAAGGACTGAAGCTTTCTTT
CASSPLGTGGRTEAFF
>TRBV9|TRBJ1-6|TRBD1|.
TGTGCCAGCAGCCGATCAGACAGGGTTTCACCCCTCCACTTT
CASSRSDRVSPLHF
>TRBV10-2|TRBJ1-1|.|once
TGCGCCAGCGGTCAGGGACTGGCTGAAGCTTTCTTT
CASGQGLAEAFF
>TRBV15|TRBJ1-1|.|.
TGTGCCACCAGCAGAGACGGGGGTATGAACACTGAAGCTTTCTTT
CATSRDGGMNTEAFF
>TRBV6-5|TRBJ1-5|.|.
TGTGCCAGCAGGACCAGGGAGTCAAGCAATCAGCCCCAGCATTTT
CASRTRESSNQPQHF
>TRBV10-3|TRBJ1-2|TRBD1|once
TGTGCCATCAGCCCACAGGGGAACTATGGCCACACCTTC
CAISPQGNYGHTF
>TRBV6-5|TRBJ2-6|.|.
TGTGCCAGCAGTTATGGGGGCTCTGGGGCCAACGTCCTGACTTTC
CASSYGGSGANVLTF